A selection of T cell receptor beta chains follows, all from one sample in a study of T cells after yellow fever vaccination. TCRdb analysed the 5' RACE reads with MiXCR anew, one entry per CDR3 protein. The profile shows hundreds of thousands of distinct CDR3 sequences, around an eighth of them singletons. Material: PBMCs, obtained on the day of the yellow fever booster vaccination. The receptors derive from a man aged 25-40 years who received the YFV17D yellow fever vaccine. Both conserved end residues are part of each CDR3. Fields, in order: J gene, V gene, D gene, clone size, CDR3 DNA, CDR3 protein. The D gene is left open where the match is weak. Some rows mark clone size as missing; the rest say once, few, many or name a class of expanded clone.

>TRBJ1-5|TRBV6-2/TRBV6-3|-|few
TGTGCCAGCAGAGGGACCGCCGGGGTGGCCCAGCATTTT
CASRGTAGVAQHF
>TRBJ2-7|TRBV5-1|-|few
TGCGCCAGCAGCTTGACGGGAGCAGGTTACGAGCAGTACTTC
CASSLTGAGYEQYF
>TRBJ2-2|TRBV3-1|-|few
TGTGCCAGCAGCCAAGGAGTCCGCGGCGGGGAGCTGTTTTTT
CASSQGVRGGELFF
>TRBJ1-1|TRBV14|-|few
TGTGCCAGCAGCCAAGGCTTAGGGACAATGAACACTGAAGCTTTCTTT
CASSQGLGTMNTEAFF
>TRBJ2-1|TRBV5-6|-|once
TGTGCCAGCAGCTGGGGCGAGGTGGGTTACAATGAGCAGTTCTTC
CASSWGEVGYNEQFF
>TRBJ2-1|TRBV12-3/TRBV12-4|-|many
TGTGCCAGCAGCTTGTCAGGCTCCTACAATGAGCAGTTCTTC
CASSLSGSYNEQFF
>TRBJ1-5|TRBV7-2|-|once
TGTGCCAGCAGCTTAGTTCTGAGGAGCAATCAGCCCCAGCATTTT
CASSLVLRSNQPQHF
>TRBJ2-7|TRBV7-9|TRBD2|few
TGTGCCAGCAGCGAGACTAGCGGGAGGGATCTAGGTCGTGAGCAGTACTTC
CASSETSGRDLGREQYF
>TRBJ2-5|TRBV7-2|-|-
TGTGCCAGCAGCCCACAGGCAACAAACCAAGAGACCCAGTACTTC
CASSPQATNQETQYF
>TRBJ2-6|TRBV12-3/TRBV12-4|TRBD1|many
TGTGCCAGCAGTTTAGGACGCACAGGGGTAACTGGGGCCAACGTCCTGACTTTC
CASSLGRTGVTGANVLTF
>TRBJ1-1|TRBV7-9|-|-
TGTGCCAACCACGAGATGAACACTGAAGCTTTCTTT
CANHEMNTEAFF
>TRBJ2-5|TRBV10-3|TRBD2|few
TGTGCCATCAAGGCGTCAGGCGGGAGCGGGGAGACCCAGTACTTC
CAIKASGGSGETQYF
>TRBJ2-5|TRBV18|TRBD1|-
TGTGCCAGCTCACGACCGGGGACAGACCAAGAGACCCAGTACTTC
CASSRPGTDQETQYF
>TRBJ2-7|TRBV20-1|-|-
TGCAGTGCTAGAGATCCAGCGGGACATTCCTACGAGCAGTACTTC
CSARDPAGHSYEQYF
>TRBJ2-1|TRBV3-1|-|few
TGTGCCAGCAGGCGGTGCGGAATAGGCTACAATGAGCAGTTCTTC
CASRRCGIGYNEQFF
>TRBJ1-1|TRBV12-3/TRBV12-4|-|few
TGTGCCAGCAGTTTATACCCCCCTGAAGCTTTCTTT
CASSLYPPEAFF
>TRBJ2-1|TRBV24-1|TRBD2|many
TGTGCCACCAGCCGAGCTAGCGGGAGGGGTGAGCAGTTCTTC
CATSRASGRGEQFF
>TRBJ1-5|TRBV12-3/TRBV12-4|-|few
TGTGCCAGCAGTTTCGCGGGATGGGGCAATCAGCCCCAGCATTTT
CASSFAGWGNQPQHF
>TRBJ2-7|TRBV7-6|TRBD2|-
TGTGCCAGCAGCCGGGACTATGGAGGCCACGAGCAGTACTTC
CASSRDYGGHEQYF
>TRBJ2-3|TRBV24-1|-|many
TGTGCCACCAGTGATTCCCAAGGGGCAGATACGCAGTATTTT
CATSDSQGADTQYF
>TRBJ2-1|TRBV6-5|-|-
TGTGCCAGCAGTTACTCGATTCAGGGGACGAATGAGCAGTTCTTC
CASSYSIQGTNEQFF
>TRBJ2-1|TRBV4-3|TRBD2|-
TGCGCCAGCAGCCAAGAAGATTATAGCGGGAGGGCCCATGAGCAGTTCTTC
CASSQEDYSGRAHEQFF
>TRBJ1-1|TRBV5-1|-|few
TGCGCCAGCAGCTTGTTTGTGGAAAACACTGAAGCTTTCTTT
CASSLFVENTEAFF
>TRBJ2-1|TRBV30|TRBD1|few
TGTGCCTGGAGTGAGGGACAGGGAGGGTACAATGAGCAGTTCTTC
CAWSEGQGGYNEQFF
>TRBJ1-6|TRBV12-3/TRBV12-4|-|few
TGTGCCAGCAGTGCCCGTGGGTACTCACCCCTCCACTTT
CASSARGYSPLHF
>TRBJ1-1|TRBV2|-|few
TGTGCCAGCAATAAGGAGGCGAACACTGAAGCTTTCTTT
CASNKEANTEAFF
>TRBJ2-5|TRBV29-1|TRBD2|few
TGCAGCGTACTGGGACTAAACCAAGAGACCCAGTACTTC
CSVLGLNQETQYF
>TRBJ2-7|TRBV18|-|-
TGTGCCAGCTCACCACTACGGACCTACGAGCAGTACTTC
CASSPLRTYEQYF
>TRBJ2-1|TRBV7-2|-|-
TGTGCCAGCAGCTTTAGAGTCAAGGATGAGCAGTTCTTC
CASSFRVKDEQFF
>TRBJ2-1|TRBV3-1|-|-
TGTGCCAGCAGCCACCAGACACCCACGGTGGAGTTCTTC
CASSHQTPTVEFF
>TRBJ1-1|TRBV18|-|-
TGTGCCAGCTCACGAGCAGGGATGAACACTGAAGCTTTCTTT
CASSRAGMNTEAFF
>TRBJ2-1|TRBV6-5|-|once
TGTGCCAGCAGTTACGCAAGCGGGTATTATGAGCAGTTCTTC
CASSYASGYYEQFF
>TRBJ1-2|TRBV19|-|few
TGTGCCAGTAGTTCTGTTGTCGAGAACTATGGCTACACCTTC
CASSSVVENYGYTF
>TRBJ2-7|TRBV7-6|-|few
TGTGCCAGCAGCTTAGGGGAGACGGCTCTTGGAGAGCAGTACTTC
CASSLGETALGEQYF
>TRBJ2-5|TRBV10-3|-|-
TGTGCCATCAGTGTGAGCCCCCAAGAGACCCAGTACTTC
CAISVSPQETQYF
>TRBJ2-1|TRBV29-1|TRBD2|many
TGCAGCGTTGGCGTCATTAGCGGGGGAGGTGAGCAGTTCTTC
CSVGVISGGGEQFF
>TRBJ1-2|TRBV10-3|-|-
TGTGCCATCAGTGACGGTTTCAACCTAGCTAACTATGGCTACACCTTC
CAISDGFNLANYGYTF
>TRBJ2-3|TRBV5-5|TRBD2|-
TGTGCCAGCAGCTCCGTGACTAGCGGGGGGAGAGATACGCAGTATTTT
CASSSVTSGGRDTQYF
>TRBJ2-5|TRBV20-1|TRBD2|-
TGCAGTGCAATAGCGGGAGGCCTGGAGACCCAGTACTTC
CSAIAGGLETQYF
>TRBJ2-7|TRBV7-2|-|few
TGTGCCAGCAGCTCAGGGACCGGGGAGCTCGAGCAGTACTTC
CASSSGTGELEQYF
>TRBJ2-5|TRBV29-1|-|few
TGCAGCTCGGGGGAAACAGGAAATGTAGAGACCCAGTACTTC
CSSGETGNVETQYF
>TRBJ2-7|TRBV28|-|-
TGTGCCAGCAGCCTCCACAGGATCCACTCGGGGCAGTACTTC
CASSLHRIHSGQYF
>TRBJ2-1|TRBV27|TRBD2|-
TGTGCCAGCTTAAGGACTAGCGGGATCTACAATGAGCAGTTCTTC
CASLRTSGIYNEQFF
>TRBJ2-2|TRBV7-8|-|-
TGTGCCAGCAGCTTATTGCGGAACCAATACGGGGAGCTGTTTTTT
CASSLLRNQYGELFF
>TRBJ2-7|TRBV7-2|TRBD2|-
TGTGCCAGCAGCCGAACTCCGACTAGCGGGAAGACCTACGAGCAGTACTTC
CASSRTPTSGKTYEQYF
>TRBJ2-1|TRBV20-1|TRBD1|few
TGCAGTGCTGACCTACAGGGGTACGATGAGCAGTTCTTC
CSADLQGYDEQFF
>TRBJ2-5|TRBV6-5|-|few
TGTGCCAGCAGTCCCACTAGGTCCCAAGAGACCCAGTACTTC
CASSPTRSQETQYF
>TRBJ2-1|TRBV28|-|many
TGTGCCAGCCGCCCCACTAGTTTGGCCAATGAGCAGTTCTTC
CASRPTSLANEQFF
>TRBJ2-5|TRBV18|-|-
TGTGCCAGCTCACAGGGCCCAGAGACCCAGTACTTC
CASSQGPETQYF
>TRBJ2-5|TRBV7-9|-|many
TGTGCCAGCAGCTTAGTTTACGCAGGCCAAGAGACCCAGTACTTC
CASSLVYAGQETQYF
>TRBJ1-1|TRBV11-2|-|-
TGTGCCAGCAGCTTAATTGTGGGCTATGAAGCTTTCTTT
CASSLIVGYEAFF
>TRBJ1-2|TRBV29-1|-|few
TGCAGCGTTGAGGGCAAGACCAACTATGGCTACACCTTC
CSVEGKTNYGYTF
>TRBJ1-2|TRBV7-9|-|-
TGTGCCAGCAGCTCGGACGTACTTAACTATGGCTACACCTTC
CASSSDVLNYGYTF
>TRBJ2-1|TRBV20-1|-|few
TGCAGTGCTAGTTCGCGGGAATTCGACAATGAGCAGTTCTTC
CSASSREFDNEQFF
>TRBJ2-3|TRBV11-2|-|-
TGTGCCAGCAGCTTAGGGCCAGAGCCCCCAGATACGCAGTATTTT
CASSLGPEPPDTQYF
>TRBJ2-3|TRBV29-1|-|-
TGCAGCGGCCGGCGGGACACAGATACGCAGTATTTT
CSGRRDTDTQYF
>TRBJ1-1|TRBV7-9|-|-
TGTGCCAGCAGCCAACCAGGATACACTGAAGCTTTCTTT
CASSQPGYTEAFF
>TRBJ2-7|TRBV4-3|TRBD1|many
TGCGCCAGCAGCCAAGAGCGGTGGGACAGGGTTTACGAGCAGTACTTC
CASSQERWDRVYEQYF
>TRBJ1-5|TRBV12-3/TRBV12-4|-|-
TGTGCCAGCACCTCTCTCAGCTTACCCCAGCATTTT
CASTSLSLPQHF
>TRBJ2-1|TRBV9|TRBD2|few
TGTGCCAGCAGCGCTTTTAGCGGGACGGCGAATGAGCAGTTCTTC
CASSAFSGTANEQFF